This section outlines one T cell receptor beta chain sequence together with its context. The data derive from a study of T cells in tuberculosis. Study background: CD1B tetramers identified T cells specific for mycobacterial lipid GMM. IGRA-negative adolescents, IGRA-positive adolescents with latent tuberculosis and adults with active tuberculosis formed this South African cohort.

The CDR3 loop spans 17 amino acids. The V gene end was trimmed by 4 bases and the J gene end by 4 bases; junction bases not matched to a gene: 15. Looked up from germline, CDR1 is SGHVT and CDR2 is SQSDAQ. Sequenced by immunoSEQ multiplex PCR; TCRdb stores in-frame clones only, minus some. The sample lists 20,000 to 30,000 clones, roughly 95% occurring once. This sequence joins TRBV7-4 and TRBJ1-2, with 7 positions matching TRBD1. Sequencing was done on a sample of PBMCs. The source is a donor aged 10 to 29 with latent tuberculosis or without tuberculosis infection. CDR3 DNA: TGTGCCAGCAGCTCCACGGCGGGACAGCTCCCGCTCTATGGCTACACCTTC. Its translation is CASSSTAGQLPLYGYTF.